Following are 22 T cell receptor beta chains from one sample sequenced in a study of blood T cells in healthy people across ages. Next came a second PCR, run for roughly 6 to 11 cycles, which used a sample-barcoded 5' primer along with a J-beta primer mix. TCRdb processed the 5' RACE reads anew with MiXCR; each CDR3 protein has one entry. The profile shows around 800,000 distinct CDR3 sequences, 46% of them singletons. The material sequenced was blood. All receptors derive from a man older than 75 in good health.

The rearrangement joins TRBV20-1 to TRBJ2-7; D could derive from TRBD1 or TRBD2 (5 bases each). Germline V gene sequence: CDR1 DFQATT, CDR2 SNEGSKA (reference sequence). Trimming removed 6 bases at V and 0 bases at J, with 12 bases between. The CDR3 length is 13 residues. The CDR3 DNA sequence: TGCAGTGCAACCGGGGCAGACTCCTACGAGCAGTACTTC. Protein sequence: CSATGADSYEQYF.

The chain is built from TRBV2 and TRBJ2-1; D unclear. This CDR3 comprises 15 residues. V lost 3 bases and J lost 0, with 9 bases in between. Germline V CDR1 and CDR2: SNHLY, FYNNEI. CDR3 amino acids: CASSDNLSSYNEQFF. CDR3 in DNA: TGTGCCAGCAGTGATAACTTAAGCTCCTACAATGAGCAGTTCTTC.

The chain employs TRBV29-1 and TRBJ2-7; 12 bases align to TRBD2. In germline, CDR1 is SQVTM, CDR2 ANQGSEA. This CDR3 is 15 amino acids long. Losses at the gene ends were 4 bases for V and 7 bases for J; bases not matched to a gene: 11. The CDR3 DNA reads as TGCAGCGTTGGAGCTAGCGGGAGGGTTCTTCATGAGCAGTACTTC. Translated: CSVGASGRVLHEQYF.

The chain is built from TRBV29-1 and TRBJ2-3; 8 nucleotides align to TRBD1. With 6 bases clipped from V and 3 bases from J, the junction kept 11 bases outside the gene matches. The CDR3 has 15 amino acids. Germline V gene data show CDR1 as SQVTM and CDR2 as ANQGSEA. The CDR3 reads CSVWGTGGGTDTQYF. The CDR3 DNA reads TGCAGCGTGTGGGGTACAGGGGGAGGAACAGATACGCAGTATTTT.

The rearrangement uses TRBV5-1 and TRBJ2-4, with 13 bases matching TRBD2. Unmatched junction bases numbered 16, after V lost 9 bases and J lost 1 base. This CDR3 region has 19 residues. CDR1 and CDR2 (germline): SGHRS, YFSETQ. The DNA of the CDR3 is TGCGCCATTAAACGTCAGGGACTAGCGGGAAGTCGGGCCAAAAACATTCAGTACTTC. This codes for CAIKRQGLAGSRAKNIQYF.

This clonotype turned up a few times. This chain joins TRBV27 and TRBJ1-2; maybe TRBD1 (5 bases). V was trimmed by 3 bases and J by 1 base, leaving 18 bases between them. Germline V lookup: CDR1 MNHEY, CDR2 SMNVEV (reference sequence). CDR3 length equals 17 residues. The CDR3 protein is CASSFRAGLGVNYGYTF. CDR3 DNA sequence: TGTGCCAGCAGTTTTAGGGCAGGGCTAGGGGTTAACTATGGCTACACCTTC.

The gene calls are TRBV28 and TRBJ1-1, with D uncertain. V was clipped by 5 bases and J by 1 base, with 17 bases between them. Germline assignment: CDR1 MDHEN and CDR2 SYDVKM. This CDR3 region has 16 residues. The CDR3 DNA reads TGTGCCAGCAGTCCCCTAGGGTCGGGGTCGAACACTGAAGCTTTCTTT. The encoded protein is CASSPLGSGSNTEAFF.

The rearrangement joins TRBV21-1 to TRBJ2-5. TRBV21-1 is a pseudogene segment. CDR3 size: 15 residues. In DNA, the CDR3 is TGTGCCAGCAGCATAACAACGAGAGGACGAGAGACCCAGTACTTC. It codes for CASSITTRGRETQYF.

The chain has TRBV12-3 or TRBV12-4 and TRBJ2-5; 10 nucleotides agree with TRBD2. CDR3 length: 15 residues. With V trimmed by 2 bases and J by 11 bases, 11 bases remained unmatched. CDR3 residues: CASSLSLAGVNEQYF. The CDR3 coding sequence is TGTGCCAGCAGTTTAAGTCTAGCGGGAGTGAATGAGCAGTACTTC.

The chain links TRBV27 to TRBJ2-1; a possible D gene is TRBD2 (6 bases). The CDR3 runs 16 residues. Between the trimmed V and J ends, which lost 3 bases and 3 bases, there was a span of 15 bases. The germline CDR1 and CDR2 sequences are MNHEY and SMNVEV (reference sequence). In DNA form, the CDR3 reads TGTGCCAGCAGTTTTAGGGCTAATAGCGGCTACAATGAGCAGTTCTTC. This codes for CASSFRANSGYNEQFF.

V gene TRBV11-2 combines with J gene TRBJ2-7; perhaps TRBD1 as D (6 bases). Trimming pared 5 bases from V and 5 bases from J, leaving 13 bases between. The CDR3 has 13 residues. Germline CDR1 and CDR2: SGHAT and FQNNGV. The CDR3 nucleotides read TGTGCCAGCAGCCTATTCACAGGGAACGAGCAGTACTTC. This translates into CASSLFTGNEQYF.

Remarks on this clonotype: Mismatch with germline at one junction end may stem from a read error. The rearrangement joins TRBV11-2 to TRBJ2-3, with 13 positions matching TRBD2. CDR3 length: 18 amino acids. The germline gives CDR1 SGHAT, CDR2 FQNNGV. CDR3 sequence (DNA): TGTGCCAGCAGCCTAGAAGGTAGTGGACTAGCGGGAGTAAATACGCAGTATTTT. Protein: CASSLEGSGLAGVNTQYF.

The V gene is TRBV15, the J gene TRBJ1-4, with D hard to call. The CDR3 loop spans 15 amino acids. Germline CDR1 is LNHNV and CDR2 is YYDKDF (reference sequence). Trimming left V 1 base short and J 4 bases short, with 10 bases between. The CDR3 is CATSRGKGNNEKLFF. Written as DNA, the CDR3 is TGTGCCACCAGCAGAGGGAAGGGAAATAATGAAAAACTGTTTTTT.

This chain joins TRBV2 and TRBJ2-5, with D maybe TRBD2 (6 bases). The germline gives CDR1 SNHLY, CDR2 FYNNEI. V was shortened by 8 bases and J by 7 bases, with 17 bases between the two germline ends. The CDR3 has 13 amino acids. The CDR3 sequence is CASSGARAGTQYF. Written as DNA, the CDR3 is TGTGCCAGCTCGGGAGCCAGGGCAGGGACCCAGTACTTC.

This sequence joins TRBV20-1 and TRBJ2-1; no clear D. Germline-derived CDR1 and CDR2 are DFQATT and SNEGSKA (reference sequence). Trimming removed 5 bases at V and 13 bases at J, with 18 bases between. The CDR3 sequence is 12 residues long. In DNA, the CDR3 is TGCAGTGCTTTTGAGGAACAAGAAACCCAGTTCTTC. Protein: CSAFEEQETQFF.

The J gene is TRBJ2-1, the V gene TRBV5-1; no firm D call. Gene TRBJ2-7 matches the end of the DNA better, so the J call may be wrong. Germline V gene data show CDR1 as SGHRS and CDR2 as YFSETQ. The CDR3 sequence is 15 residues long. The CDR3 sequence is CASSYSAPYYNEQYF. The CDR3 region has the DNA TGCGCCAGCAGCTACTCAGCGCCCTACTACAATGAGCAGTACTTC.

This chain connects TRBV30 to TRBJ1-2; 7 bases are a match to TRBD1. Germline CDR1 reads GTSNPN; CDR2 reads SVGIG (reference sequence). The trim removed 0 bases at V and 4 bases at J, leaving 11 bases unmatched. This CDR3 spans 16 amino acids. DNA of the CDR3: TGTGCCTGGAGTGTACGTCGGGACAGCCAATTCTATGGCTACACCTTC. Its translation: CAWSVRRDSQFYGYTF.

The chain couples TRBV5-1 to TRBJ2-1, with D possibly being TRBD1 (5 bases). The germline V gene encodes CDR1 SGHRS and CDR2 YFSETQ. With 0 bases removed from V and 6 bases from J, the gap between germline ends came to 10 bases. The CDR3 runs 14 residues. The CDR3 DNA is TGCGCCAGCAGCTTGGCGGGCAGGGTCAATGAGCAGTTCTTC. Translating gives CASSLAGRVNEQFF.

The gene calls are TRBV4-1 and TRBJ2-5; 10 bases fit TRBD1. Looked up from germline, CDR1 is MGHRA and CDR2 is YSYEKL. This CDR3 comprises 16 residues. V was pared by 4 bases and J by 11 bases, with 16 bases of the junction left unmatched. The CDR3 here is CASSLTGDRGYNEQYF. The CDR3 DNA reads TGCGCCAGCAGCCTCACTGGGGACAGGGGTTACAATGAGCAGTACTTC.

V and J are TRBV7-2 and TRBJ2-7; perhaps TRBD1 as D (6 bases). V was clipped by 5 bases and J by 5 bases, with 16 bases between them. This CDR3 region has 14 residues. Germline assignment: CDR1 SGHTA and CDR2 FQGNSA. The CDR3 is CASSAGVSAHEQYF. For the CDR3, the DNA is TGTGCCAGCAGCGCAGGGGTGTCTGCCCACGAGCAGTACTTC. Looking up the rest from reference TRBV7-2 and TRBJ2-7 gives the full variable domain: GAGVSQSPSNKVTEKGKDVELRCDPISGHTALYWYRQSLGQGLEFLIYFQGNSAPDKSGLPSDRFSAERTGGSVSTLTIQRTQQEDSAVYLCASSAGVSAHEQYFGPGTRLTVT.

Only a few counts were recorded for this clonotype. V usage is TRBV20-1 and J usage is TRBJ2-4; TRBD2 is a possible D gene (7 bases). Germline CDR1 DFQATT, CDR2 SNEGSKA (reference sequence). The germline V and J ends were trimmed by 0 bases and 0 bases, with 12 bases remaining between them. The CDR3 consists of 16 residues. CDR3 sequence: CSARDLAGAAKNIQYF. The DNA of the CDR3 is TGCAGTGCTAGAGATTTGGCGGGGGCAGCCAAAAACATTCAGTACTTC.

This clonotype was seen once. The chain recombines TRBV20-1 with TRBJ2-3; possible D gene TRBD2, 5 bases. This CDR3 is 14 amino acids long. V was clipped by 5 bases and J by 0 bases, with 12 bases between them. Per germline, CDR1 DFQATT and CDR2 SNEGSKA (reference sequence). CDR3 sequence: CSASERSSTDTQYF. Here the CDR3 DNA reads TGCAGTGCTTCCGAGCGGTCTAGCACAGATACGCAGTATTTT.